The T cell receptor beta chain described here comes from a study of blood T cell repertoires in COVID-19. Study-level information: From the United States, Italy and Spain came samples of acute and convalescent COVID-19. T cells, B-cell-depleted T cells, or PBMCs supplied cDNA or gDNA.

The V gene end was trimmed by 0 bases and the J gene end by 3 bases; junction bases not matched to a gene: 6. Germline loops: CDR1 SGHRS, CDR2 YFSETQ. The length of the CDR3 is 15 residues. The authors' processing: Estimated nucleated cell counts came from reference gene primer amplification. Profiling relied on immunoSEQ multiplex PCR, and the TCRdb table lists in-frame clones only, not all of them. From that table come the V and J calls and clone size; the DNA was used to work out D and trimming. This sample has roughly 240,000 clones; less than 85% occur once, and the top ten carry about 4.5%. The TCR was taken from a man aged 55 to 70 who had recovered from COVID-19. Sequences were obtained from peripheral blood. The chain couples TRBV5-1 to TRBJ2-7, with 7 bases aligning to TRBD1. The chain's CDR3 is CASSLGDRAHYEQYF. DNA of the CDR3: TGCGCCAGCAGCTTGGGTGACAGGGCTCACTACGAGCAGTACTTC.